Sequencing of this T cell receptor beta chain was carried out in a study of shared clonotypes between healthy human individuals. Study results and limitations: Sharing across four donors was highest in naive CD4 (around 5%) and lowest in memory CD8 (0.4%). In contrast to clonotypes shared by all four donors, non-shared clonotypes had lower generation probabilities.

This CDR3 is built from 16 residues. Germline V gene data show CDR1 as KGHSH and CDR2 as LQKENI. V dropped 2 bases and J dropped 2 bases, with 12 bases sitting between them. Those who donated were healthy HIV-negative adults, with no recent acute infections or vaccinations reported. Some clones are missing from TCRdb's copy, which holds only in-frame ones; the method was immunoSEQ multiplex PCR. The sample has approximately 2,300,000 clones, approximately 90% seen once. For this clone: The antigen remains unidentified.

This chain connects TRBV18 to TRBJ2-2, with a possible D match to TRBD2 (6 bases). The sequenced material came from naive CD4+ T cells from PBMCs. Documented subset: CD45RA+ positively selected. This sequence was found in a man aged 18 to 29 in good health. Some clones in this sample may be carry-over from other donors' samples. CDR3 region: CASSPWEVLNTGELFF. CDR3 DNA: TGTGCCAGCTCACCATGGGAGGTACTCAACACCGGGGAGCTGTTTTTT.